The T cell receptor (beta chain) described here comes from a study of identical twins. The germline V gene encodes CDR1 DFQATT and CDR2 SNEGSKA (reference sequence). This CDR3 has 14 residues. The ends were cut back, 4 bases at V and 4 bases at J, with 14 bases in the middle. The study, taken as a whole, reports: Out-of-frame alpha sequences that twins shared showed excess low generation probability.

Via MiXCR, TCRdb re-called the 5' RACE reads, giving one row per CDR3 protein. In the table there are 400,000 to 550,000 distinct CDR3 sequences, less than 25% of which are singletons. This clonotype was counted between two and nine times. The antigen remains undetermined. These data were likewise used in another study, on T cells expressing NK-cell markers. From that study: In several donors, dominant clonotypes made up about 25-60.1% of CD3+CD56-NKG2C+ cells. Nothing established the HCMV specificity of expanded NKG2C+ T cell clones.

This TCR derives from a woman between 18 and 29 years old in good health. V is TRBV20-1 and J is TRBJ1-5, with a weak D call TRBD1 (6 bases). Material: CD4+ T cells sorted from blood. CDR3 DNA sequence: TGCAGTGCTATCATGGGGGGCGTAAATCAGCCCCAGCATTTT. Its protein is CSAIMGGVNQPQHF.